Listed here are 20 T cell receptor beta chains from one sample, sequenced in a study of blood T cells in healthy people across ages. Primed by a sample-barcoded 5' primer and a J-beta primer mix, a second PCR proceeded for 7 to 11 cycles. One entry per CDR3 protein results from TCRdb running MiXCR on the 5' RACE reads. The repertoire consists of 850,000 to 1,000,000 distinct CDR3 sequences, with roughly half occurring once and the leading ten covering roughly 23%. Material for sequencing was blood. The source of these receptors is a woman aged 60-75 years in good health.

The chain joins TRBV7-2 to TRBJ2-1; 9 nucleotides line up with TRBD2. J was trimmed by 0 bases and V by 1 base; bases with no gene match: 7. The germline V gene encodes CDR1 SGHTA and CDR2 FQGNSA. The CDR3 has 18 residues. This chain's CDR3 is CASSLDLVSGSSYNEQFF. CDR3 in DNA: TGTGCCAGCAGCTTAGATCTTGTTAGCGGGAGCTCCTACAATGAGCAGTTCTTC.

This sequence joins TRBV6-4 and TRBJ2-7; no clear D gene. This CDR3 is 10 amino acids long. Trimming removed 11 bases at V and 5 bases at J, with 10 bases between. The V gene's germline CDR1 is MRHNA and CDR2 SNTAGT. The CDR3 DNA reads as TGTGCCGGCTTCAAGGACGAGCAGTACTTC. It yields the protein CAGFKDEQYF.

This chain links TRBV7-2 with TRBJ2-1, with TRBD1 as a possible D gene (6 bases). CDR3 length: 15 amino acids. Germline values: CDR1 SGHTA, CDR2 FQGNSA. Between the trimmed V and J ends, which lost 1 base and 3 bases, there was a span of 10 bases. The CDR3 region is CASSLVKGVYNEQFF. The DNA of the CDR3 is TGTGCCAGCAGCTTAGTGAAGGGGGTCTACAATGAGCAGTTCTTC. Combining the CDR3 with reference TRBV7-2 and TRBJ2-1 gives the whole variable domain GAGVSQSPSNKVTEKGKDVELRCDPISGHTALYWYRQSLGQGLEFLIYFQGNSAPDKSGLPSDRFSAERTGGSVSTLTIQRTQQEDSAVYLCASSLVKGVYNEQFFGPGTRLTVL.

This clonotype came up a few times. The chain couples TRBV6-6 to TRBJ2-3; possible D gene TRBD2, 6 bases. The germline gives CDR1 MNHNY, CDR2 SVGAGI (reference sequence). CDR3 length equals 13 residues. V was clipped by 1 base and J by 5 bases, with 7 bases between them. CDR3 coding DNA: TGTGCCAGCAGTTACTTAGCGGTAGATACGCAGTATTTT. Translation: CASSYLAVDTQYF.

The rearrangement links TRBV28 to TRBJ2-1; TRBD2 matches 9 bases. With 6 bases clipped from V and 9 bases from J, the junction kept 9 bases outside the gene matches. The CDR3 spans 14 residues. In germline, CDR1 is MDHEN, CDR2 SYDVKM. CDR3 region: CASRGRAGGGEQFF. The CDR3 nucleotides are TGTGCCAGCAGGGGACGAGCGGGAGGCGGTGAGCAGTTCTTC.

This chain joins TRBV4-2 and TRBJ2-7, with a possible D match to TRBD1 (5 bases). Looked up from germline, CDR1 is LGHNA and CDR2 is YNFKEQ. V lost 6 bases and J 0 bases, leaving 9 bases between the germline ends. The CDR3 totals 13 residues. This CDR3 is CASSDSISYEQYF. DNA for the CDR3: TGTGCCAGCAGTGACAGCATCTCCTACGAGCAGTACTTC.

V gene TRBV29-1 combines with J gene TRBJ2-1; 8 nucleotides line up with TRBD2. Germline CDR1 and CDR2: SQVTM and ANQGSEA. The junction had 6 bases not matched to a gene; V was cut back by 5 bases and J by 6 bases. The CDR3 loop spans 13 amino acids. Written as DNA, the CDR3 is TGCAGCGTTATAACTAGCGGAAGCAATGAGCAGTTCTTC. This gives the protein CSVITSGSNEQFF.

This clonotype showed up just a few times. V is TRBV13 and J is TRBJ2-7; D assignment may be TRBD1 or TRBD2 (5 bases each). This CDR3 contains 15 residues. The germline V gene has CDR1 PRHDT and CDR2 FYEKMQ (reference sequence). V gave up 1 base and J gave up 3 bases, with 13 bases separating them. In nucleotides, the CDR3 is TGTGCCAGCAGCTTAGCCCGGGACCGCCTCTACGAGCAGTACTTC. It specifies CASSLARDRLYEQYF.

CDR3 in amino acids: CSARDPRGTNYGYTF. CDR3 DNA sequence: TGCAGTGCTAGAGATCCCCGGGGCACTAACTATGGCTACACCTTC. This chain joins TRBV20-1 and TRBJ1-2; tentative D call: TRBD1 (5 bases). Trimming removed 0 bases from V and 0 bases from J, with 11 bases in between. Germline-derived CDR1 and CDR2 are DFQATT and SNEGSKA (reference sequence). The CDR3 sequence is 15 residues long.

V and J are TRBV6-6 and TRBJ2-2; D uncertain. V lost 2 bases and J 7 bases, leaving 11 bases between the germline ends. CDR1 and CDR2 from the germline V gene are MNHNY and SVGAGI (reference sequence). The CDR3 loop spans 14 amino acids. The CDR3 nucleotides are TGTGCCAGCAGTTACGCCCAGACACACGGGGAGCTGTTTTTT. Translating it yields CASSYAQTHGELFF.

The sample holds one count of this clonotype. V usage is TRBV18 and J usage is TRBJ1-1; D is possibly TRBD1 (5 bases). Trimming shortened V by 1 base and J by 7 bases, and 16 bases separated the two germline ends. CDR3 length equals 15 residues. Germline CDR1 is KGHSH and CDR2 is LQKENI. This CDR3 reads CASSPRVETAHEAFF. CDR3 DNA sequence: TGTGCCAGCTCACCACGGGTAGAGACAGCCCATGAAGCTTTCTTT.

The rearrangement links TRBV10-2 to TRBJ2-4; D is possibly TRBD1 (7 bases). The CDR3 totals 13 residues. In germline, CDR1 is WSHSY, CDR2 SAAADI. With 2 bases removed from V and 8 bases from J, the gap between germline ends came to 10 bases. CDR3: CASSEGRGDIQYF. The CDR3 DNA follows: TGCGCCAGCAGTGAGGGCAGGGGGGACATTCAGTACTTC.

CDR3 amino acids: CASSTDRAWGYTF. The CDR3 nucleotides read TGTGCCAGCAGTACCGACAGGGCGTGGGGCTACACCTTC. The chain combines TRBV12-3 or TRBV12-4 with TRBJ1-2; 7 bases are a match to TRBD1. This CDR3 region has 13 residues. Trimming at V came to 5 bases and at J to 8 bases, leaving 8 bases not matched to a gene.

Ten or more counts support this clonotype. In DNA form, the CDR3 reads TGTGCCAGCAGCCCGACTAGCGGGAGTACAGATACGCAGTATTTT. The encoded protein is CASSPTSGSTDTQYF. The chain uses TRBV12-3 or TRBV12-4 and TRBJ2-3; 12 bases line up with TRBD2. The ends lost 6 bases at V and 3 bases at J; junction bases unmatched: 4. The length of the CDR3 is 15 residues.

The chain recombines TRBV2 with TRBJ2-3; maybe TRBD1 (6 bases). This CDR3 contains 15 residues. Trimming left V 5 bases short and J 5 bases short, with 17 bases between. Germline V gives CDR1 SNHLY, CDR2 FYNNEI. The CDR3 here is CASSTQGRQGDTQYF. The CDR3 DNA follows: TGTGCCAGCAGTACACAGGGCCGTCAAGGAGATACGCAGTATTTT.

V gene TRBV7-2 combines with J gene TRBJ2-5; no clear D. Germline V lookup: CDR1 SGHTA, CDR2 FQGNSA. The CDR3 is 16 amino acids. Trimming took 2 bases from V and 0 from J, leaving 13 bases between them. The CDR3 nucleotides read TGTGCCAGCAGCTTACTTCTCGCGGCGTACCAAGAGACCCAGTACTTC. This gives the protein CASSLLLAAYQETQYF.

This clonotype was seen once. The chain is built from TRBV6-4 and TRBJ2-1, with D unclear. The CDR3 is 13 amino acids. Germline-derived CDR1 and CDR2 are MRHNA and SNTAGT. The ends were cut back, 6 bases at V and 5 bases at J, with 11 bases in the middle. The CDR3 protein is CASSPLEHNEQFF. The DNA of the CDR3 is TGTGCCAGCAGCCCTTTAGAGCACAATGAGCAGTTCTTC.

The CDR3: CASSFLAGGLYEQYF. CDR3 bases: TGTGCCAGCAGCTTCCTAGCGGGAGGCTTATACGAGCAGTACTTC. The genes are TRBV11-2 and TRBJ2-7; 11 bases map to TRBD2. After removal of 3 bases from V and 4 bases from J, the junction contained 5 bases not matched to a gene. There are 15 residues in the CDR3. Germline V gives CDR1 SGHAT, CDR2 FQNNGV.

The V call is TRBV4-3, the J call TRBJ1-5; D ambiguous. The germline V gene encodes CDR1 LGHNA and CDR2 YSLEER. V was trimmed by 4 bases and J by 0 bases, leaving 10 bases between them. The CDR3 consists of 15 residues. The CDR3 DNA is TGCGCCAGCAGCCTGGCGTTCGATAGCAATCAGCCCCAGCATTTT. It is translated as CASSLAFDSNQPQHF.

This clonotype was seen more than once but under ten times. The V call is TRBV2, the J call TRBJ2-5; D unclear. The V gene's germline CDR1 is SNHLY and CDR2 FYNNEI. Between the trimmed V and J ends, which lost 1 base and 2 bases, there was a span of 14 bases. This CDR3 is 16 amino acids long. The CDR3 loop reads CASSEDRRIDQETQYF. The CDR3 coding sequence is TGTGCCAGCAGTGAAGATCGACGGATAGATCAAGAGACCCAGTACTTC.